By frequency in the sample, the clone carrying this T cell receptor (beta chain) is medium-sized (0.01 to 0.1%). No antigen is known for it. The entry originates in a study of metastatic and nonmetastatic thyroid tumors. As for the study in general: Peripheral blood and tumor or nodule samples from malignant and benign thyroid patients were compared. Study results and limitations: Reports indicated that malignant thyroid tumors showed significantly higher TCR beta diversity than benign nodules did, in blood and tumor.

Patients underwent thyroid surgery, and none had received any treatment before it. Germline V gene data show CDR1 as LNHDA and CDR2 as SQIVND (reference sequence). The V segment lost 3 bases and the J segment 7 bases; nucleotides outside the gene matches: 6. CDR3 size: 17 residues. Using MiXCR, TCRdb reanalyzed the PCR reads. The table has about 15,000 clones, approximately 29% seen once; the top ten hold around 18%. This sequence was found in a female donor with papillary thyroid cancer or a benign thyroid nodule (not recorded which). Some clones in this sample may be carry-over from other donors' samples. The sequenced material came from tumor tissue. This chain links TRBV19 with TRBJ2-1, with 16 bases aligning to TRBD2. The DNA of the CDR3 is TGTGCCAGTAGTATGGGACTAGCGGGAGGGCCAAGGAATGAGCAGTTCTTC. Protein sequence: CASSMGLAGGPRNEQFF.